These 31 T cell receptor beta chains originate from one sample sequenced in a study of CXCR3-negative and CXCR3-positive naive CD8 T cells. With UMI labels, 5' RACE was used to prepare the TRB cDNA libraries. TCRdb reprocessed the 5' RACE reads; each CDR3 protein has one entry and no DNA is given. The sample table sets out tens of thousands of distinct CDR3 sequences. Sequences were obtained from naive CXCR3- CD8+ T cells from blood. Regarding subset: CD45RO-CCR7+CD27+CD95- naive CD8+ T cells lacking CXCR3 (TNR3-). The receptors come from a human donor in good health. Some clones in this sample may be carry-over from other donors' samples.

The chain uses TRBV15 and TRBJ2-2; with no DNA, the TCRdb D assignment of TRBD1 cannot be verified. Germline CDR1 LNHNV, CDR2 YYDKDF (reference sequence). CDR3 length: 14 amino acids. The CDR3 spells CATSRDRGLGELFF.

V usage is TRBV29-1 and J usage is TRBJ1-2; the TRBD1 assignment by TCRdb is unverifiable without DNA. The CDR3 spans 14 residues. CDR1 SQVTM and CDR2 ANQGSEA come from the germline V gene. The chain's CDR3 is CSVESEDRDYGYTF.

V and J are TRBV10-2 and TRBJ2-7; the D call of TRBD1 rests on TCRdb alone, since no DNA is present to check it. CDR1 is WSHSY and CDR2 is SAAADI in the germline V gene. This CDR3 is built from 12 residues. The CDR3 reads CASSVQAYEQYF.

This rearrangement joins TRBV29-1 to TRBJ2-2; TCRdb's D call of TRBD2 is untestable without DNA. This CDR3 contains 14 residues. Germline V gives CDR1 SQVTM, CDR2 ANQGSEA. CDR3 protein: CSVLAGVNTGELFF.

This chain uses TRBV5-1 with TRBJ1-1; TCRdb designates TRBD1, a call that cannot be tested without DNA. CDR1 is SGHRS and CDR2 is YFSETQ in the germline V gene. CDR3 size: 12 residues. The CDR3: CASSLTGTEAFF.

This chain joins TRBV5-1 and TRBJ2-7; there is no DNA to check the TCRdb D call of TRBD2. The CDR3 runs to 14 residues. Germline V gene lookup returns CDR1 SGHRS and CDR2 YFSETQ. The CDR3 region is CASSLEAGTYEQYF.

The genes are TRBV7-2 and TRBJ1-2; TCRdb's assignment of TRBD1 cannot be checked, as there is no DNA. Germline V gives CDR1 SGHTA, CDR2 FQGNSA. CDR3 size: 13 residues. CDR3 sequence: CASRATGSRGYTF.

The chain combines TRBV14 with TRBJ2-7; TCRdb gives TRBD1 as the D gene, but with no DNA this cannot be confirmed. Per germline, CDR1 SGHDN and CDR2 FVKESK. The CDR3 is made up of 15 amino acids. CDR3 in amino acids: CASSQGASPAYEQYF.

The gene calls are TRBV29-1 and TRBJ2-1. Germline V gene data show CDR1 as SQVTM and CDR2 as ANQGSEA. The CDR3 has 13 amino acids. CDR3 amino acids: CSVEPQERDEQFF.

The chain combines TRBV29-1 with TRBJ2-7. Germline V gene sequence: CDR1 SQVTM, CDR2 ANQGSEA. This CDR3 comprises 13 residues. This CDR3 reads CSVLGGGTYEQYF.

This CDR3 is CASSENRGTQYF. J is TRBJ2-5 and V is TRBV5-5; as DNA is missing, the TRBD1 call by TCRdb cannot be tested. From germline, CDR1 is SGHKS and CDR2 YYEKEE (reference sequence). The CDR3 runs 12 residues.

The chain joins TRBV15 to TRBJ2-3; as DNA is missing, the TRBD2 call by TCRdb cannot be tested. CDR1 and CDR2 from the germline V gene are LNHNV and YYDKDF (reference sequence). The CDR3 sequence is 15 residues long. The chain's CDR3 is CATNGLAESTDTQYF.

The J gene is TRBJ1-1, the V gene TRBV7-2. There are 15 residues in the CDR3. The V gene's germline CDR1 is SGHTA and CDR2 FQGNSA. CDR3 protein: CAMETVFRTDTEAFF.

This sequence joins TRBV15 and TRBJ2-2; checking the TCRdb D call of TRBD1 is not possible without DNA. Germline CDR1 and CDR2: LNHNV and YYDKDF (reference sequence). This CDR3 comprises 12 residues. CDR3 sequence: CATRWGAGELFF. Full variable domain (missing parts from reference TRBV15 and TRBJ2-2): DAMVIQNPRYQVTQFGKPVTLSCSQTLNHNVMYWYQQKSSQAPKLLFHYYDKDFNNEADTPDNFQSRRPNTSFCFLDIRSPGLGDTAMYLCATRWGAGELFFGEGSRLTVL.

Its frequency marks this clonotype as medium-sized. This chain links TRBV6-2 or TRBV6-3 with TRBJ2-3. The CDR3 loop spans 11 amino acids. Per germline, CDR1 MNHEY and CDR2 SVGEGT. Here the CDR3 reads CASSYPDTQYF.

CDR3 residues: CATSGFRTGPHEQYF. The gene calls are TRBV15 and TRBJ2-7. The CDR3 loop spans 15 amino acids. CDR1 is LNHNV and CDR2 is YYDKDF in the germline V gene (reference sequence).

CDR3 amino acids: CASSRDRGNTGELFF. The rearrangement joins TRBV11-3 to TRBJ2-2; TCRdb's D call of TRBD1 is untestable without DNA. Germline CDR1 SGHNT, CDR2 YENEEA. The CDR3 length is 15 residues.

The chain couples TRBV29-1 to TRBJ1-4; checking the TCRdb D call of TRBD1 is not possible without DNA. CDR1 and CDR2 (germline): SQVTM, ANQGSEA. The CDR3 totals 14 residues. The CDR3 protein is CSVELAGGAEKLFF. Together with reference TRBV29-1 and TRBJ1-4, the CDR3 gives the full variable domain: SAVISQKPSRDICQRGTSLTIQCQVDSQVTMMFWYRQQPGQSLTLIATANQGSEATYESGFVIDKFPISRPNLTFSTLTVSNMSPEDSSIYLCSVELAGGAEKLFFGSGTQLSVL.

The chain is built from TRBV6-4 and TRBJ2-3; TCRdb proposes TRBD2, but this gene call is untestable without DNA. Germline CDR1 is MRHNA and CDR2 is SNTAGT. This CDR3 spans 16 amino acids. CDR3 loop: CASSESGGAGTDTQYF.

This chain joins TRBV7-9 and TRBJ1-6. The CDR3 sequence is 14 residues long. Looked up from germline, CDR1 is SEHNR and CDR2 is FQNEAQ (reference sequence). CDR3 sequence reads: CASSFETSHSPLHF.

The V and J genes are TRBV29-1 and TRBJ2-2; TCRdb selects TRBD1, and the lack of DNA leaves this call unchecked. In germline, CDR1 is SQVTM, CDR2 ANQGSEA. This CDR3 comprises 14 residues. The CDR3 loop reads CSGGWTGVAGELFF.

The rearrangement joins TRBV11-2 to TRBJ2-4. The CDR3 runs 11 residues. Per germline, CDR1 SGHAT and CDR2 FQNNGV. CDR3 loop: CASSLDSIQYF.

The gene calls are TRBV15 and TRBJ2-2. Germline V gene data show CDR1 as LNHNV and CDR2 as YYDKDF (reference sequence). This CDR3 is 14 amino acids long. This CDR3 is CATSRDPTTGELFF.

The chain joins TRBV12-3 or TRBV12-4 to TRBJ2-5; TCRdb's D call, TRBD1, is unchecked because there is no DNA. CDR3 size: 14 residues. CDR3 sequence reads: CASSFVGAGETQYF.

J is TRBJ2-7 and V is TRBV6-5. Germline lookup yields CDR1 MNHEY and CDR2 SVGAGI. This CDR3 spans 12 amino acids. This CDR3 reads CASSSLAYEQYF.

The chain joins TRBV29-1 to TRBJ1-1. The CDR3 loop spans 13 amino acids. Per germline, CDR1 SQVTM and CDR2 ANQGSEA. CDR3 sequence reads: CSVGRQLNTETFF.

The genes are TRBV6-4 and TRBJ2-1; the TCRdb D gene call, TRBD2, has no DNA to confirm it. The CDR3 loop spans 14 amino acids. CDR1 and CDR2 from the germline V gene are MRHNA and SNTAGT. The CDR3: CASSDAGTSGEQFF.

The chain has TRBV25-1 and TRBJ2-7. This CDR3 comprises 13 residues. Germline V gene lookup returns CDR1 MGHDK and CDR2 SYGVNS. The CDR3 reads CASSEGLSYEQYF.

V is TRBV6-2 or TRBV6-3 and J is TRBJ1-6; TCRdb gives TRBD1 as the D gene, but with no DNA this cannot be confirmed. This CDR3 is built from 14 residues. Germline CDR1 is MNHEY and CDR2 is SVGEGT. CDR3 amino acids: CASSYTRVNSPLHF.

V usage is TRBV10-3 and J usage is TRBJ2-7; with no DNA, the TCRdb D assignment of TRBD1 cannot be verified. The V gene's germline CDR1 is ENHRY and CDR2 SYGVKD. The CDR3 runs to 14 residues. The CDR3 reads CAISESTVPGEQYF.

The chain couples TRBV27 to TRBJ2-7. CDR1 and CDR2 from the germline V gene are MNHEY and SMNVEV (reference sequence). This CDR3 is built from 15 residues. This CDR3 is CASSLSQTVVYEQYF.